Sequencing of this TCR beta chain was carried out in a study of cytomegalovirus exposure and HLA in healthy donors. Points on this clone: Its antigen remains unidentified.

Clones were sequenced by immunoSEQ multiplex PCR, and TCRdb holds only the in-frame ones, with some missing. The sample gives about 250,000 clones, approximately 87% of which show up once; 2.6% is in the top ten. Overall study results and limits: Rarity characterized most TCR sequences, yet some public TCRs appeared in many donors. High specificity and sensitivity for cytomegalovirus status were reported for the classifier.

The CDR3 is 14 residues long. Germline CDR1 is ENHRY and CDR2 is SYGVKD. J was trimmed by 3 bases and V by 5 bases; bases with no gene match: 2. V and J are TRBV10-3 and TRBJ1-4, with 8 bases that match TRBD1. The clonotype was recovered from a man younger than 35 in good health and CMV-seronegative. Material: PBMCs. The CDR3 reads CAISSGGPNEKLFF. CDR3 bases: TGTGCCATCAGTTCAGGGGGCCCTAATGAAAAACTGTTTTTT.